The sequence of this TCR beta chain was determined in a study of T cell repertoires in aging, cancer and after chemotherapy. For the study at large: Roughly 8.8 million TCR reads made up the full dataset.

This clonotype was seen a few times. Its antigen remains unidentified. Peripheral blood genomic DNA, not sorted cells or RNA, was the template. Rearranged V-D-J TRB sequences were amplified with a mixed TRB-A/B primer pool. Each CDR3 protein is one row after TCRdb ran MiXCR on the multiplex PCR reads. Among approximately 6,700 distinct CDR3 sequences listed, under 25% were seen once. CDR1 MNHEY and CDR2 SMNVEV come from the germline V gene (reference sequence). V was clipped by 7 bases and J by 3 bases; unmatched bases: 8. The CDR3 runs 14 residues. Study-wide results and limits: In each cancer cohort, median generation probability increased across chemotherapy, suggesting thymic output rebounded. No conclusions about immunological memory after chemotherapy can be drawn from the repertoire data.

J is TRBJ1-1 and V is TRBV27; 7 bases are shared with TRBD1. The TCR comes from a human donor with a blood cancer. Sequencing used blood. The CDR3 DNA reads TGTGCCAGCACCTCCAGGGGGAGACACACTGAAGCTTTCTTT. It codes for CASTSRGRHTEAFF.